Sequencing of this T cell receptor beta chain was carried out in a study of long-term antiretroviral therapy in people with HIV. This clone was picked up one time. CDR1 and CDR2 from the germline V gene are MNHNS and SASEGT. The CDR3 is made up of 15 amino acids. V shed 4 bases and J 3 bases; nucleotides not matched to a gene: 8. Samples were assayed with immunoSEQ v3.0 at survey level. Data came from immunoSEQ multiplex PCR; TCRdb stores just in-frame clones and leaves some out. The data contain about 21,000 clones, more than 70% of them seen just once; the ten biggest clones take up 3% to 4%. The sequence was collected from a man in his 60s with HIV. Source: unsorted PBMCs, taken 2.3 years after starting antiretroviral therapy. V gene TRBV6-1 combines with J gene TRBJ1-1; 7 nucleotides agree with TRBD1. CDR3 nucleotides: TGTGCCAGCAGTGTATTTCAGGGGGGGTACACTGAAGCTTTCTTT. Translation: CASSVFQGGYTEAFF.